This TCR beta chain stems from a study of shared clonotypes between healthy human individuals. Naive CD8 cells comprised CD45RO-negative, CCR7-positively selected cells, excluding terminally differentiated effector memory CD45RA+ cells. J was trimmed by 8 bases and V by 4 bases; bases with no gene match: 10. CDR1 is LGHNA and CDR2 is YSLEER in the germline V gene. The CDR3 spans 15 residues. Profiled with immunoSEQ multiplex PCR; TCRdb holds only in-frame clones, not every one. The data hold 1.5 million to 2.5 million clones, with over 85% observed a single time. The chain uses TRBV4-3 and TRBJ1-4, with 7 bases aligning to TRBD1. This receptor was obtained from a man aged 18 to 29 in good health. Sequencing was performed on naive CD8+ T cells sorted from blood. The CDR3, as DNA: TGCGCCAGCAGCCCAACGACAGGGTCGGGCGAAAAACTGTTTTTT. Translating gives CASSPTTGSGEKLFF.